This is a list of T cell receptor beta chains from one sample in a study of blood T cell repertoires in COVID-19. This table comes from immunoSEQ multiplex PCR, and its TCRdb copy is limited to in-frame clones, with some not included. This table holds about 270,000 clones, around four fifths found once. Input material: peripheral blood. These receptors all come from a woman aged 50 to 60 with active or convalescent COVID-19. Both conserved end residues are part of each CDR3. Fields, in order: clone size, CDR3 length, D gene, J gene, V gene, CDR3 DNA, CDR3 protein. D genes are given only for firm matches. Expanded clones get a size class; other rows say once, few or many, or leave the size out.

>many|15|TRBD1|TRBJ2-7|TRBV18
TGTGCCAGCTCACCGGGACAGGGGTTATCCTACGAGCAGTACTTC
CASSPGQGLSYEQYF
>.|15|TRBD2|TRBJ2-7|TRBV5-1
TGCGCCAGCAGCTCAAATAGCGGGACCTCCGGCGAGCAGTACTTC
CASSSNSGTSGEQYF
>.|15|.|TRBJ2-1|TRBV11-2
TGTGCCAGCAGCTTAGACCGCCCAAGACTATATGAGCAGTTCTTC
CASSLDRPRLYEQFF
>.|16|TRBD1|TRBJ1-6|TRBV28
TGTGCCAGCAGTTCACCGGCAGGGGGCCCCAATTCACCCCTCCACTTT
CASSSPAGGPNSPLHF
>.|15|TRBD2|TRBJ2-7|TRBV6-5
TGTGCCAGCAGTCCCGGACTAGCGGGAGTATCCGAGCAGTACTTC
CASSPGLAGVSEQYF
>once|13|.|TRBJ1-1|TRBV4-1
TGCGCCAGCAGCCAAGATTTCAGGCTTGAAGCTTTCTTT
CASSQDFRLEAFF
>.|15|TRBD1|TRBJ1-2|TRBV18
TGTGCCAGCTCACCGGCCCCAGGGGGCGACTATGGCTACACCTTC
CASSPAPGGDYGYTF
>.|13|.|TRBJ1-1|TRBV6-5
TGTGCCAGTTCTCAGGGCCGGAACACTGAAGCTTTCTTT
CASSQGRNTEAFF
>.|15|.|TRBJ2-1|TRBV5-1
TGCGCCAGCAGCTTTTCCCCGGGACAAAAAAATGGGGAGTTCTTC
CASSFSPGQKNGEFF
>.|12|.|TRBJ1-2|TRBV28
TGTGCCAGCCACACGGGAGGGGATGGCTACACCTTC
CASHTGGDGYTF
>.|15|.|TRBJ1-1|TRBV14
TGTGCCAGCAGCCAAGATCTGCGGGGGAACACTGAAGCTTTCTTT
CASSQDLRGNTEAFF
>few|13|.|TRBJ1-2|TRBV9
TGTGCCAGCAGCCCAACAGCCAACTATGGCTACACCTTC
CASSPTANYGYTF
>.|14|.|TRBJ1-1|TRBV28
TGTGCCAGCCACCGGGGGGGCAGTAACACTGAAGCTTTCTTT
CASHRGGSNTEAFF
>.|16|TRBD2|TRBJ2-7|TRBV7-9
TGTGCCAGCAGCATATTTAAACTAGCGGGAGTCTACGAGCAGTACTTC
CASSIFKLAGVYEQYF
>.|16|TRBD1|TRBJ1-4|TRBV4-1
TGCGCCAGCAGCTCTCCCGGACAGGGAAGAAGGGAAAAACTGTTTTTT
CASSSPGQGRREKLFF
>.|14|.|TRBJ2-5|TRBV27
TGTGCCAGCAGTTTCAACCGGGAAAGAGAGACCCAGTACTTC
CASSFNRERETQYF
>.|15|TRBD1|TRBJ1-2|TRBV11-2
TGTGCCAGCAGCCCCGCTTTAGGGGGCAACTATGGCTACACCTTC
CASSPALGGNYGYTF
>.|15|TRBD1|TRBJ1-3|TRBV5-1
TGCGCCAGCAGCTTGACAGGGGTCTCTGGAAACACCATATATTTT
CASSLTGVSGNTIYF
>once|16|.|TRBJ2-2|TRBV7-9
TGTGCCAGCAGCTTAAGCCCCAACCCCAGGGCCGGGGAGCTGTTTTTT
CASSLSPNPRAGELFF
>.|15|TRBD1|TRBJ1-2|TRBV2
TGTGCCAGCAGTCCGGACAGGGGCTTCCCCTATGGCTACACCTTC
CASSPDRGFPYGYTF
>.|12|.|TRBJ1-2|TRBV7-9
TGTGCCAGCAGCTTATCCACCGGGGGCTACACCTTC
CASSLSTGGYTF
>.|12|.|TRBJ2-7|TRBV30
TGTGCCTGGAGTGTTGGCAGGGTCCAGCAGTACTTC
CAWSVGRVQQYF
>.|15|TRBD1|TRBJ1-1|TRBV7-9
TGTGCCAGCAGCCGTAGGGACAGATTGAACACTGAAGCTTTCTTT
CASSRRDRLNTEAFF
>.|15|TRBD2|TRBJ2-2|TRBV2
TGTGCCAGCAGTGGTAGCGGGTCGAACACCGGGGAGCTGTTTTTT
CASSGSGSNTGELFF
>.|15|TRBD1|TRBJ1-1|TRBV11-2
TGTGCCAGCAGCCCCTACAGGGGGCGGAACACTGAAGCTTTCTTT
CASSPYRGRNTEAFF
>.|13|TRBD1|TRBJ1-2|TRBV6-5
TGTGCCAGCAGTCGGACAGGGGAAAGTGGCTACACCTTC
CASSRTGESGYTF
>.|14|TRBD1|TRBJ2-7|TRBV29-1
TGCAGCGTCCTCGGGACAGCAGCGCCCTACGAGCAGTACTTC
CSVLGTAAPYEQYF
>.|16|.|TRBJ2-7|TRBV5-4
TGTGCCAGCAGCTTGGCCTTGGCTGGGTCCCGGGGCGAGCAGTACTTC
CASSLALAGSRGEQYF
>.|19|TRBD2|TRBJ2-1|TRBV12-5
TGTGCTAGTGGTTTGGTACGGGAGTGGGGGACTAGCGGTAACAATGAGCAGTTCTTC
CASGLVREWGTSGNNEQFF
>.|15|.|TRBJ1-5|TRBV27
TGTGCCAGCAGCCTCCTAGGGGATACGGTTCAGCCCCAGCATTTT
CASSLLGDTVQPQHF
>.|16|TRBD1|TRBJ1-6|TRBV7-9
TGTGCCAGCAGCGCCCCCGAGGGACAGGGCTATTCACCCCTCCACTTT
CASSAPEGQGYSPLHF
>few|16|TRBD2|TRBJ2-1|TRBV19
TGTGCCAGTACCGACCCATCTAGCGGGAGGGCAAATGAGCAGTTCTTC
CASTDPSSGRANEQFF
>once|14|.|TRBJ1-3|TRBV6-6
TGTGCCAGCAGTCCCTACACAGCTGGAAACACCATATATTTT
CASSPYTAGNTIYF
>.|15|TRBD1|TRBJ1-5|TRBV9
TGTGCCAGCAGCCTAGGGGGACAGTTCAATCAGCCCCAGCATTTT
CASSLGGQFNQPQHF
>once|17|TRBD2|TRBJ2-1|TRBV7-2
TGTGCCAGCAGCTTAATGAGGCTAGCGGGCTCCTACAATGAGCAGTTCTTC
CASSLMRLAGSYNEQFF